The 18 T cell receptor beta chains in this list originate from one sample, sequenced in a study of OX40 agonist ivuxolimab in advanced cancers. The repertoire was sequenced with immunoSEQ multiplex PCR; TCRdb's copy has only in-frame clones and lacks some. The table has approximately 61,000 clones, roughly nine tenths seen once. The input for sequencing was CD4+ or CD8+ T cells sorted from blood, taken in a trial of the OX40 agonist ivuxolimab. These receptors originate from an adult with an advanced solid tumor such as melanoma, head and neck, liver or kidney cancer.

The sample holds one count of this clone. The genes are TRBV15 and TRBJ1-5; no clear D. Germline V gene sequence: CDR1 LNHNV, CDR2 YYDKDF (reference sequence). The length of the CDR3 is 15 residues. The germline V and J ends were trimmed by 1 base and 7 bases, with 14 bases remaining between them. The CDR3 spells CATSRGEEGNQPQHF. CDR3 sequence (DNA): TGTGCCACCAGCAGAGGAGAGGAGGGTAACCAGCCCCAGCATTTT.

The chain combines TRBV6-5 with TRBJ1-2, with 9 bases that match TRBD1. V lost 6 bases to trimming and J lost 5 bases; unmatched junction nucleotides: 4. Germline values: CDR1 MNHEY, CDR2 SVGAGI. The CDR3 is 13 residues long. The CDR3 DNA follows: TGTGCCAGCAGACCCGGGACAGGGTATGGCTACACCTTC. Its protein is CASRPGTGYGYTF.

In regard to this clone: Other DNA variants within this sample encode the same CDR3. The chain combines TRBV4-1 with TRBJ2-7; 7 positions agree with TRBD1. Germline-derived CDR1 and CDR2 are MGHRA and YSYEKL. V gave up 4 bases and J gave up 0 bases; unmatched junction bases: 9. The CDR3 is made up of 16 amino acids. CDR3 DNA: TGCGCCAGCAGCCGTACCCGGGACAGTGTCTCCTACGAGCAGTACTTC. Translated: CASSRTRDSVSYEQYF.

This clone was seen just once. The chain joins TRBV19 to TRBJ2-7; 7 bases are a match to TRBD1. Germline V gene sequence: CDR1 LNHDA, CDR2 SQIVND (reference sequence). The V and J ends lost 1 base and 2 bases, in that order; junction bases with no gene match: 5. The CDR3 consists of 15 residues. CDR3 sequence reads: CASSIVPGQTYEQYF. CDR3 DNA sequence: TGTGCCAGTAGTATAGTGCCGGGACAGACCTACGAGCAGTACTTC.

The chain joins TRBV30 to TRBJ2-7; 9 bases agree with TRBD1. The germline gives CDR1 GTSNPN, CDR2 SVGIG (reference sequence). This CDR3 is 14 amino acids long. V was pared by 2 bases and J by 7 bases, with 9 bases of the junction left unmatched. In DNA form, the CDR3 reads TGTGCCTGGAGTTCAGGGACAGGGTCGCGTGAGCAGTACTTC. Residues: CAWSSGTGSREQYF. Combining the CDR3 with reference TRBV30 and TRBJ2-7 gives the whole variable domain SQTIHQWPATLVQPVGSPLSLECTVEGTSNPNLYWYRQAAGRGLQLLFYSVGIGQISSEVPQNLSASRPQDRQFILSSKKLLLSDSGFYLCAWSSGTGSREQYFGPGTRLTVT.

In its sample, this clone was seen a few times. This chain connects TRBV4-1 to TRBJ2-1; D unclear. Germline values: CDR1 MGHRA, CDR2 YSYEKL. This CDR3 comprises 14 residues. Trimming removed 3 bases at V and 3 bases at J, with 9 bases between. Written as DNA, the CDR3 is TGCGCCAGCAGCCATTCGACAAGCTACAATGAGCAGTTCTTC. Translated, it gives CASSHSTSYNEQFF.

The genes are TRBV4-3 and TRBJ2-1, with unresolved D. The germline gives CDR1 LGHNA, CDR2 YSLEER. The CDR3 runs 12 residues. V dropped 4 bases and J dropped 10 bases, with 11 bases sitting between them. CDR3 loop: CASSPNGAEQFF. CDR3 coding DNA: TGCGCCAGCAGCCCCAACGGTGCCGAGCAGTTCTTC.

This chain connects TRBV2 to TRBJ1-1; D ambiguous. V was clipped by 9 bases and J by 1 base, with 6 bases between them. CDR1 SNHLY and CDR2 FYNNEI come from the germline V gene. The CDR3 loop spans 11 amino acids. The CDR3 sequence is CASWGNTEAFF. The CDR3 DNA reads TGTGCCAGTTGGGGGAACACTGAAGCTTTCTTT.

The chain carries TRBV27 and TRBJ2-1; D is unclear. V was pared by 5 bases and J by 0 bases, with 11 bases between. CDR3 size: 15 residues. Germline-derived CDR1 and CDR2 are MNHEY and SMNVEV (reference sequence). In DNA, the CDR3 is TGTGCCAGCAGTAAAATTTTGAGCTCCTACAATGAGCAGTTCTTC. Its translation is CASSKILSSYNEQFF.

The CDR3 coding sequence is TGTGCCAGCAGCCTGCAAGGGGACCACGAGCAGTACTTC. It yields the protein CASSLQGDHEQYF. The J gene is TRBJ2-7, the V gene TRBV9; D tentatively reads TRBD1 or TRBD2 (5 bases each). V was clipped by 4 bases and J by 5 bases, with 13 bases between them. The CDR3 loop spans 13 amino acids. The germline CDR1 and CDR2 sequences are SGDLS and YYNGEE.

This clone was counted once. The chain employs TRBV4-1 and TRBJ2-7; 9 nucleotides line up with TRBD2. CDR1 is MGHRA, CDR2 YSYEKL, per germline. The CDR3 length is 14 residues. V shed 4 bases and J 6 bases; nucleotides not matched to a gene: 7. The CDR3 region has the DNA TGCGCCAGCAGCCGTAGCGGGGGAATGGGCGAGCAGTACTTC. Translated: CASSRSGGMGEQYF.

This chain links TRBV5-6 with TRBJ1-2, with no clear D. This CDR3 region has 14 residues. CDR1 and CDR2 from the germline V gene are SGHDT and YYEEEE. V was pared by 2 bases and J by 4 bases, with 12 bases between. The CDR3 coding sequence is TGTGCCAGCAGCTTTATCGAACCGACCTATGGCTACACCTTC. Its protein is CASSFIEPTYGYTF.

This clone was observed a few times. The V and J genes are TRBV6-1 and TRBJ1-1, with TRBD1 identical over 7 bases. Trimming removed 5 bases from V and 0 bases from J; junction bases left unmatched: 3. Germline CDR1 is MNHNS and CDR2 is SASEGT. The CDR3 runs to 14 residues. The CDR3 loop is CASSSGTVNTEAFF. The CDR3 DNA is TGTGCCAGCAGTTCCGGGACAGTGAACACTGAAGCTTTCTTT.

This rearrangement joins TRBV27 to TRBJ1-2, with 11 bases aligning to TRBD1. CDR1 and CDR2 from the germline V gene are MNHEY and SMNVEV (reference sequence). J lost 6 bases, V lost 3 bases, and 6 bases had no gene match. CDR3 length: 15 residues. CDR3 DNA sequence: TGTGCCAGCAGTTTTCTCCGGGACAGGGGGAATGGCTACACCTTC. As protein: CASSFLRDRGNGYTF.

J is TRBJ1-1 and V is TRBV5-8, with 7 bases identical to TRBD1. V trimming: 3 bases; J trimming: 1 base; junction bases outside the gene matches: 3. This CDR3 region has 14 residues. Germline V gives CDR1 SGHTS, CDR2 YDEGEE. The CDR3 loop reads CASSSWTGNTEAFF. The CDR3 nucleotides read TGTGCCAGCAGCTCGTGGACAGGGAACACTGAAGCTTTCTTT.

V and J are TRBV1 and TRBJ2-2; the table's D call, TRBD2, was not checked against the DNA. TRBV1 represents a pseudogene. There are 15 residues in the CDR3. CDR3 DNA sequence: TGCACCAGCAGCCCCCCGGACTTTAACACCGGGGAGCTGTTTTTT. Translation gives CTSSPPDFNTGELFF.

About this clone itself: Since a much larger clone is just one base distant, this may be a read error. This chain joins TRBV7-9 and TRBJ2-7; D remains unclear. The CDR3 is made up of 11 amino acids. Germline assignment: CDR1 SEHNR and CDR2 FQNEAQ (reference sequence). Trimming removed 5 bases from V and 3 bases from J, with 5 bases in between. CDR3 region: CASSAYYEQYF. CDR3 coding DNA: TGTGCCAGCAGCGCTTACTACGAGCAGTACTTC.

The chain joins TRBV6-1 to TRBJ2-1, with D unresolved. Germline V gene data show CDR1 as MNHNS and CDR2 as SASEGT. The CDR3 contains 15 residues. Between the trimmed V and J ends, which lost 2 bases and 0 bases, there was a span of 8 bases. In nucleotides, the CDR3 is TGTGCCAGCAGTGAATACCCAAGCTCCTACAATGAGCAGTTCTTC. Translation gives CASSEYPSSYNEQFF.